A selection of T cell receptor beta chains follows, all from one sample in a study of T cell responses to AZD1222 COVID-19 vaccine. The assay was immunoSEQ multiplex PCR, and TCRdb's table has in-frame clones only and misses some. Of some 140,000 clones detected, about 91% appear once; the ten largest clones hold 2.8%. The specimen comprised peripheral blood, sampled on day 0 of AZD1222 vaccination. These receptors came from an adult in good health. Each CDR3 is given with its conserved first and last residue. Each record gives: clone size, J gene, D gene, V gene, CDR3 protein, CDR3 DNA. D genes are given only for firm matches. Size values are once, few and many counts, or a class for expanded clones, and some rows have none.

-,TRBJ2-2,TRBD2,TRBV28,CASSLVWQFLQVGAAGAGELFF,TGTGCCAGCAGTTTAGTGTGGCAGTTTTTACAGGTCGGGGCGGCGGGAGCCGGGGAGCTGTTTTTT
-,TRBJ1-1,-,TRBV5-1,CASSLTGTLNTEAFF,TGCGCCAGCAGTTTAACAGGGACCCTGAACACTGAAGCTTTCTTT
-,TRBJ1-2,TRBD1,TRBV7-3,CAGSTTGGGGYTF,TGTGCCGGCAGCACTACAGGGGGAGGAGGCTACACCTTC
-,TRBJ2-1,-,TRBV4-2,CASSQEVRLNNEQFF,TGTGCCAGCAGCCAAGAGGTCAGACTTAACAATGAGCAGTTCTTC
-,TRBJ1-1,TRBD1,TRBV10-1,CASSDLPGQGANTEAFF,TGCGCCAGCAGTGACCTCCCCGGACAGGGAGCGAACACTGAAGCTTTCTTT
once,TRBJ2-5,TRBD1,TRBV27,CASSSGQGAKTQYF,TGTGCCAGCAGTTCTGGACAGGGGGCAAAGACCCAGTACTTC
-,TRBJ2-2,-,TRBV5-6,CASSLSPAFLAGELFF,TGTGCCAGCAGCTTGAGTCCAGCTTTCCTTGCCGGGGAGCTGTTTTTT
-,TRBJ2-3,TRBD2,TRBV7-3,CASSLGLGTDTQYF,TGTGCCAGCAGCTTAGGACTAGGCACAGATACGCAGTATTTT
-,TRBJ2-7,TRBD1,TRBV6-1,CASSAAGTGSSYEQYF,TGTGCCAGCAGTGCAGCCGGGACAGGTTCCTCCTACGAGCAGTACTTC
few,TRBJ1-2,-,TRBV24-1,CATSDSRGGYGYTF,TGTGCCACCAGTGATTCCAGGGGCGGCTATGGCTACACCTTC
-,TRBJ2-6,-,TRBV18,CASSPMVSGANVLTF,TGTGCCAGCTCACCGATGGTCTCTGGGGCCAACGTCCTGACTTTC
-,TRBJ2-7,TRBD2,TRBV19,CASSPGLAPGYEQYF,TGTGCCAGTAGCCCGGGACTAGCCCCCGGCTACGAGCAGTACTTC
-,TRBJ1-6,-,TRBV6-4,CARGPGPLHF,TGTGCCAGAGGGCCGGGACCCCTCCACTTT
-,TRBJ1-1,-,TRBV6-1,CASSETADPTEAFF,TGTGCCAGCAGTGAAACCGCCGATCCCACTGAAGCTTTCTTT
-,TRBJ1-5,TRBD1,TRBV14,CASSPTGLNQPQHF,TGTGCCAGCAGCCCGACAGGGCTGAATCAGCCCCAGCATTTT
-,TRBJ2-3,TRBD1,TRBV10-3,CAISVQGADTQYF,TGTGCCATCAGTGTGCAGGGGGCAGATACGCAGTATTTT
once,TRBJ2-5,-,TRBV5-6,CASSFEGAQETQYF,TGTGCCAGCAGCTTTGAAGGAGCCCAAGAGACCCAGTACTTC
-,TRBJ2-6,-,TRBV2,CASSLLWASGANVLTF,TGTGCCAGCAGCCTTTTATGGGCCTCTGGGGCCAACGTCCTGACTTTC
-,TRBJ1-3,TRBD1,TRBV2,CASSNGQGGNTIYF,TGTGCCAGCAGCAACGGACAGGGGGGAAACACCATATATTTT
-,TRBJ1-6,-,TRBV5-5,CASSSGSENSPLHF,TGTGCCAGCAGCTCAGGGAGTGAGAATTCACCCCTCCACTTT
-,TRBJ1-4,-,TRBV7-2,CASSPRGANEKLFF,TGTGCCAGCAGCCCAAGGGGGGCTAATGAAAAACTGTTTTTT
-,TRBJ1-5,-,TRBV29-1,CSVAEINQPQHF,TGCAGCGTTGCCGAAATCAATCAGCCCCAGCATTTT
-,TRBJ2-3,TRBD1,TRBV27,CASSFSLDRVGTDTQYF,TGTGCCAGCAGTTTCTCCCTTGACAGGGTCGGCACAGATACGCAGTATTTT